The TCR beta chain described here comes from a study of breast tumors, draining lymph nodes, adjacent tissues. The lymph nodes were axillary draining lymph nodes from breast cancer patients. The CDR3 loop spans 14 amino acids. Germline loops: CDR1 LNHDA, CDR2 SQIVND (reference sequence). The V segment lost 7 bases and the J segment 7 bases; nucleotides outside the gene matches: 9. This clonotype was seen ten or more times. TCRdb re-called the multiplex PCR reads through MiXCR, storing one row per CDR3 protein. The sample records around 230,000 distinct CDR3 sequences, about 34% being singletons. The sequence came from a female donor with breast cancer. Some clones in this sample may be carry-over from other donors' samples. The chain combines TRBV19 with TRBJ2-2; TRBD2 aligns across 7 bases. Material for sequencing was axillary lymph node tissue. CDR3 sequence (DNA): TGTGCCAGTACCCAAGGACTAGGTGTCGGGGAGCTGTTTTTT. Encoded protein: CASTQGLGVGELFF.